A few counts support the clone carrying this T cell receptor beta chain. Its antigen is unknown. The source of the sample is a study of beta chain features in type 1 diabetes. The study's findings and limits: TCRB CDR3s were moderately but significantly shorter in Type 1 diabetes patients in all four CD4+ subsets.

Expressed TCRB transcripts were sequenced because the isolated RNA had all been reverse transcribed beforehand. The method was immunoSEQ multiplex PCR; TCRdb's version includes in-frame clones alone and lacks a portion of them. The data hold about 340,000 clones, with roughly 14% observed a single time. Looked up from germline, CDR1 is MNHNS and CDR2 is SASEGT. The CDR3 is 13 residues long. J lost 3 bases, V lost 6 bases, and 1 base had no gene match. Sequences were obtained from naive CD4+ T cells from blood. This TCR was sampled from a woman under 30 with type 1 diabetes. The chain combines TRBV6-1 with TRBJ2-5; the match to TRBD1 covers 10 bases. CDR3 DNA sequence: TGTGCCAGCAGAGGGACAGGGGAAGAGACCCAGTACTTC. Its translation: CASRGTGEETQYF.